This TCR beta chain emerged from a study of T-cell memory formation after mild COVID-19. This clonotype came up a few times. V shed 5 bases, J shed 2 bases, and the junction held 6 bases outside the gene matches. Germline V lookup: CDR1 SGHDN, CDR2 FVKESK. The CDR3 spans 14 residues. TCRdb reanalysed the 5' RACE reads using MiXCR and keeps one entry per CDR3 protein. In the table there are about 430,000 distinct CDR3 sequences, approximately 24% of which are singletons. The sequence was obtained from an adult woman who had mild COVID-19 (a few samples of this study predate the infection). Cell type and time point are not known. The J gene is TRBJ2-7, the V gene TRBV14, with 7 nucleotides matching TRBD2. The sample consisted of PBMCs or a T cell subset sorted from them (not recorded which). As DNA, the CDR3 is TGTGCCAGCAGCATTGGGAGCGGGACCTACGAGCAGTACTTC. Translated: CASSIGSGTYEQYF. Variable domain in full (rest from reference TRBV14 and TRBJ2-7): EAGVTQFPSHSVIEKGQTVTLRCDPISGHDNLYWYRRVMGKEIKFLLHFVKESKQDESGMPNNRFLAERTGGTYSTLKVQPAELEDSGVYFCASSIGSGTYEQYFGPGTRLTVT.